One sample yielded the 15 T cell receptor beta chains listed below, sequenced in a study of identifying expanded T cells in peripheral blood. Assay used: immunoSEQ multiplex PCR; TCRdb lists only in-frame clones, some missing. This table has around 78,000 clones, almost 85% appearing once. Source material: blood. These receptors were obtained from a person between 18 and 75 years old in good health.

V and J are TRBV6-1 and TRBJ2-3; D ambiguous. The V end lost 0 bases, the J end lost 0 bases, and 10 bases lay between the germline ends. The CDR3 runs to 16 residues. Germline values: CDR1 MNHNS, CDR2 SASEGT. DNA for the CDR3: TGTGCCAGCAGTGAAGCCGTGGCAGCCAGCACAGATACGCAGTATTTT. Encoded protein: CASSEAVAASTDTQYF.

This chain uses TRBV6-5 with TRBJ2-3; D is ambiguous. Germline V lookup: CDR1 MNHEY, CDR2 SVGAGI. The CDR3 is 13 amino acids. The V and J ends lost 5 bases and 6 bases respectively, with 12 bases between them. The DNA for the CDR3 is TGTGCCAGCAGTCTACTTTTCGGGGATACGCAGTATTTT. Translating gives CASSLLFGDTQYF.

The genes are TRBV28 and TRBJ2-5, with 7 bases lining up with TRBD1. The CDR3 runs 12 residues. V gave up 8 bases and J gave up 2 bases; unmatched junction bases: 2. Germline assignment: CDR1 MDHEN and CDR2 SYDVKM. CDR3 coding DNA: TGTGCCAGCGGACAGGTACAAGAGACCCAGTACTTC. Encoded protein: CASGQVQETQYF. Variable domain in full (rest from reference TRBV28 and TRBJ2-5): DVKVTQSSRYLVKRTGEKVFLECVQDMDHENMFWYRQDPGLGLRLIYFSYDVKMKEKGDIPEGYSVSREKKERFSLILESASTNQTSMYLCASGQVQETQYFGPGTRLLVL.

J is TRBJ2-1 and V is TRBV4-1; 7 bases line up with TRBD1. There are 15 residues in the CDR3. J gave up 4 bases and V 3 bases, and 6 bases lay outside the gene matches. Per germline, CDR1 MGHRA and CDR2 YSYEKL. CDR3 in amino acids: CASSQDDRVYNEQFF. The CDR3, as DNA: TGCGCCAGCAGCCAGGACGACAGGGTATACAATGAGCAGTTCTTC.

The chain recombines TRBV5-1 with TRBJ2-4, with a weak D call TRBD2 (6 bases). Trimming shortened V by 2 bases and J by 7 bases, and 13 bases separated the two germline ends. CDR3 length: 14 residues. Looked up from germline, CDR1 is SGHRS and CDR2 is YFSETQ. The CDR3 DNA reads TGCGCCAGCAGCTTTGGGGACTCCGTGAACATTCAGTACTTC. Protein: CASSFGDSVNIQYF.

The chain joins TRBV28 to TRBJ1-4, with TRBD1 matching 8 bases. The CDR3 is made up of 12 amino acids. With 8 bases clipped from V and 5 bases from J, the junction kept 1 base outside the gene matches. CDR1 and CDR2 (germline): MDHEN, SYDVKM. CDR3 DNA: TGTGCCAGCCGGACAGGGAATGAAAAACTGTTTTTT. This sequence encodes CASRTGNEKLFF.

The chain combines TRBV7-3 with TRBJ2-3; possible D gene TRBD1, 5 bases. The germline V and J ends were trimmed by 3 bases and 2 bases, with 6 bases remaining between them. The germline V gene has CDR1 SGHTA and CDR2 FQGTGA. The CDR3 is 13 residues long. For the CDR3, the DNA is TGTGCCAGCAGCTTGGGGCTCACAGATACGCAGTATTTT. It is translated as CASSLGLTDTQYF.

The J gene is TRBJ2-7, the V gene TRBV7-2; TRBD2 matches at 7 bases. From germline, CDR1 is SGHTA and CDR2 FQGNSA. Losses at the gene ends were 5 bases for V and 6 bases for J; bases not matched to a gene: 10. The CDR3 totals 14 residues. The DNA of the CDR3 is TGTGCCAGCAGCGGGAGGGACTCCCTGGGCGAGCAGTACTTC. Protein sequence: CASSGRDSLGEQYF.

The CDR3 loop is CASSLEANEQYF. CDR3 nucleotides: TGTGCCAGCAGTTTAGAAGCTAACGAGCAGTACTTC. The gene calls are TRBV28 and TRBJ2-7; D ambiguous. Germline-derived CDR1 and CDR2 are MDHEN and SYDVKM. The CDR3 spans 12 residues. The V end lost 2 bases, the J end lost 5 bases, and 7 bases lay between the germline ends.

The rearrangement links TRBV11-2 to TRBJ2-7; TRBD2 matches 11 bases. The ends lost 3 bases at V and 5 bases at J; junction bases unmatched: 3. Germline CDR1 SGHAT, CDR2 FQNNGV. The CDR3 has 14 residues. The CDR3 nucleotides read TGTGCCAGCAGCTTGGGACTAGCGGTCGACGAGCAGTACTTC. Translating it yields CASSLGLAVDEQYF. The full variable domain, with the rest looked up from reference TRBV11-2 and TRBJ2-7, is EAGVAQSPRYKIIEKRQSVAFWCNPISGHATLYWYQQILGQGPKLLIQFQNNGVVDDSQLPKDRFSAERLKGVDSTLKIQPAKLEDSAVYLCASSLGLAVDEQYFGPGTRLTVT.

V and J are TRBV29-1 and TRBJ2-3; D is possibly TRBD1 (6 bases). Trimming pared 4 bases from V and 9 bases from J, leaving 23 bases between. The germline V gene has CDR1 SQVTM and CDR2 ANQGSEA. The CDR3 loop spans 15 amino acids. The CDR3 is CSVVVGGISRGTQYF. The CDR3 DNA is TGCAGCGTTGTTGTAGGGGGTATATCTAGGGGAACGCAGTATTTT.

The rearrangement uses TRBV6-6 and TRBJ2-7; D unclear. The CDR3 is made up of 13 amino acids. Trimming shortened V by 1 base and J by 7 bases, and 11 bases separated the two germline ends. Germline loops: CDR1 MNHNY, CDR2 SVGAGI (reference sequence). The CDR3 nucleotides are TGTGCCAGCAGTTACTTGGCTGACGGGGAGCAGTACTTC. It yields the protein CASSYLADGEQYF.

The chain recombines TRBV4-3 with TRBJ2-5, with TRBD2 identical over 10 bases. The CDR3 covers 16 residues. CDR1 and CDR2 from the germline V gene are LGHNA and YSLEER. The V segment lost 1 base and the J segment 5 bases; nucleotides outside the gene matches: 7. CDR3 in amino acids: CASSQGELAGVETQYF. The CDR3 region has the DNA TGCGCCAGCAGCCAAGGCGAGCTAGCGGGAGTGGAGACCCAGTACTTC.

CDR3 amino acids: CASFDPETTNEKLFF. The CDR3, as DNA: TGTGCTTCCTTCGATCCGGAGACAACTAATGAAAAACTGTTTTTT. The chain employs TRBV15 and TRBJ1-4, with D unclear. This CDR3 is built from 15 residues. Germline CDR1 is LNHNV and CDR2 is YYDKDF (reference sequence).

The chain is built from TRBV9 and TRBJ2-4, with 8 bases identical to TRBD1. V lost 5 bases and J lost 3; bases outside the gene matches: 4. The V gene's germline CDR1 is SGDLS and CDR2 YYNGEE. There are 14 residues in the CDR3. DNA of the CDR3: TGTGCCAGCAGGGACAGGGTAAGCAAAAACATTCAGTACTTC. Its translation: CASRDRVSKNIQYF.